The 18 T cell receptor beta chains reported below all come from one sample, sequenced in a study of identical twins listed by TCRdb under 2016. Library preparation employed 5' RACE. Sequencing used an Illumina HiSeq 2000. The public reads were reanalyzed by TCRdb: fastp trimming at Q25, MiXCR alignment, in-frame beta chains only. Rows are unified per CDR3 protein, each entry keeping the most common DNA and genes. The sample table lists about 240,000 distinct CDR3 sequences, approximately 7.8% of them with a count of one. 5.4% of the sample comes from the top ten. The same sample was also used in a study of yellow fever vaccine responses in identical twins.

What was sequenced was CD8+ T cells sorted from blood. The receptors derive from a woman aged 18-29 years in good health.

This clonotype was observed at least ten times. The V gene is TRBV3-1, the J gene TRBJ2-3; D gene ambiguous. Germline CDR1 reads LGHDT; CDR2 reads YNNKEL (reference sequence). V gave up 4 bases and J gave up 6 bases, with 8 bases separating them. CDR3 length equals 12 residues. In DNA form, the CDR3 reads TGTGCCAGCAGCCCCTCTGGGGATACGCAGTATTTT. It codes for CASSPSGDTQYF.

The CDR3 DNA follows: TGCAGCTTTCGTGGGGCACCCTACAATGAGCAGTTCTTC. It specifies CSFRGAPYNEQFF. The chain links TRBV29-1 to TRBJ2-1, with D tentatively TRBD1 (5 bases). Trimming took off 8 bases at V and 2 bases at J, with 13 bases between the two ends. Germline-derived CDR1 and CDR2 are SQVTM and ANQGSEA. The CDR3 totals 13 residues.

This clonotype was counted a few times. V usage is TRBV28 and J usage is TRBJ1-2; D is perhaps TRBD1 (5 bases). Germline V lookup: CDR1 MDHEN, CDR2 SYDVKM. Between the trimmed V and J ends, which lost 4 bases and 9 bases, there was a span of 24 bases. The CDR3 covers 16 residues. For the CDR3, the DNA is TGTGCCAGCAGTTCGGGACCACCGCGGGGCGCATCAAGCTACACCTTC. The encoded protein is CASSSGPPRGASSYTF.

The chain couples TRBV20-1 to TRBJ1-1; D gene unclear. The CDR3 has 12 residues. Trimming left V 4 bases short and J 2 bases short, with 8 bases between. CDR1 DFQATT and CDR2 SNEGSKA come from the germline V gene (reference sequence). As DNA, the CDR3 is TGCAGTGCTAAGGGCCCAAACACTGAAGCTTTCTTT. Translation gives CSAKGPNTEAFF.

This clonotype was detected many times. The rearrangement joins TRBV5-5 to TRBJ1-6; D possibly corresponds to TRBD1 (6 bases). Trimming shortened V by 4 bases and J by 5 bases, and 22 bases separated the two germline ends. The germline CDR1 and CDR2 sequences are SGHKS and YYEKEE (reference sequence). The CDR3 covers 18 residues. CDR3 region: CASSRTTTGLGHNSPLHF. In DNA form, the CDR3 reads TGTGCCAGCAGCCGGACAACCACAGGGCTCGGCCATAATTCACCCCTCCACTTT.

At least ten counts were recorded for this clonotype. The chain carries TRBV12-3 or TRBV12-4 and TRBJ1-2; D is ambiguous. With 11 bases removed from V and 4 bases from J, the gap between germline ends came to 11 bases. The CDR3 covers 11 residues. This CDR3 reads CACSLSYGYTF. The CDR3 DNA is TGTGCCTGTTCTCTGTCCTATGGCTACACCTTC.

There are a few counts of this clonotype. The V and J genes are TRBV18 and TRBJ2-1, with D uncertain. Deletions cut 4 bases from V and 5 bases from J, with 12 bases between. The CDR3 loop spans 14 amino acids. Germline V gives CDR1 KGHSH, CDR2 LQKENI. This chain's CDR3 is CASSLDSTNNEQFF. Here the CDR3 DNA reads TGTGCCAGCTCACTAGACTCCACAAACAATGAGCAGTTCTTC.

This clonotype has just a few counts. The chain recombines TRBV7-2 with TRBJ2-3; D not certain. The V end was cut by 4 bases, the J end by 3 bases, with 8 bases between. Germline values: CDR1 SGHTA, CDR2 FQGNSA. The CDR3 is made up of 13 amino acids. The CDR3 nucleotides read TGTGCCAGCAGCTACCTAATTACAGATACGCAGTATTTT. The encoded protein is CASSYLITDTQYF.

This clonotype was counted only a few times. V gene TRBV4-1 combines with J gene TRBJ2-7, with D unclear. Between the trimmed V and J ends, which lost 4 bases and 3 bases, there was a span of 13 bases. The CDR3 has 14 amino acids. Germline V CDR1 and CDR2: MGHRA, YSYEKL. In nucleotides, the CDR3 is TGCGCCAGCAGCCCTGGTATGGGTTTCTACGAGCAGTACTTC. Its translation: CASSPGMGFYEQYF.

This clonotype was observed at least ten times. The chain is built from TRBV4-2 and TRBJ2-3; 9 bases agree with TRBD2. CDR1 and CDR2 (germline): LGHNA, YNFKEQ. V lost 1 base to trimming and J lost 3 bases; unmatched junction nucleotides: 8. The CDR3 contains 17 residues. Here the CDR3 DNA reads TGTGCCAGCAGCCAAGGGATGGCGGGAGGGCCAACAGATACGCAGTATTTT. It translates to CASSQGMAGGPTDTQYF.

This clonotype was counted at least ten times. This sequence joins TRBV3-1 and TRBJ2-1; 10 bases match TRBD1. With 4 bases clipped from V and 4 bases from J, the junction kept 4 bases outside the gene matches. CDR1 and CDR2 from the germline V gene are LGHDT and YNNKEL (reference sequence). The CDR3 consists of 15 residues. The CDR3 reads CASSPGTGVYNEQFF. DNA for the CDR3: TGTGCCAGCAGCCCAGGGACAGGGGTGTACAATGAGCAGTTCTTC.

This clonotype was detected only a few times. The chain links TRBV4-1 to TRBJ2-7, with 10 bases matching TRBD1. Looked up from germline, CDR1 is MGHRA and CDR2 is YSYEKL. This CDR3 is built from 16 residues. Trimming took 0 bases from V and 2 from J; bases not matched to a gene: 4. In nucleotides, the CDR3 is TGCGCCAGCAGCCAAGAACCCGGGACAGGGGCCTACGAGCAGTACGTC. This translates into CASSQEPGTGAYEQYV.

This clonotype appeared many times. The V call is TRBV12-3 or TRBV12-4, the J call TRBJ2-5, with 7 nucleotides matching TRBD1. V was pared by 6 bases and J by 5 bases, with 15 bases of the junction left unmatched. This CDR3 has 16 amino acids. CDR3 residues: CASRPGTAYSGETQYF. The CDR3 coding sequence is TGTGCCAGCAGGCCCGGGACAGCCTATTCAGGGGAGACCCAGTACTTC.

This clonotype has a count of ten or more. The chain employs TRBV14 and TRBJ2-1, with 8 bases matching TRBD1. The trim removed 1 base at V and 2 bases at J, leaving 1 base unmatched. Germline lookup yields CDR1 SGHDN and CDR2 FVKESK. This CDR3 comprises 15 residues. The CDR3 sequence is CASSQGQGTYNEQFF. The CDR3 DNA is TGTGCCAGCAGCCAAGGACAGGGGACCTACAATGAGCAGTTCTTC.

This clonotype was counted ten times or more. The chain employs TRBV20-1 and TRBJ2-7; 9 bases map to TRBD1. The ends lost 2 bases at V and 4 bases at J; junction bases unmatched: 3. The germline CDR1 and CDR2 sequences are DFQATT and SNEGSKA (reference sequence). This CDR3 contains 13 residues. CDR3 DNA sequence: TGCAGTGCTAGAAGACAGGGGGAATACGAGCAGTACTTC. As protein: CSARRQGEYEQYF.

The rearrangement links TRBV12-3 or TRBV12-4 to TRBJ2-7; 10 bases fit TRBD2. Trimming removed 2 bases from V and 6 bases from J; junction bases left unmatched: 4. There are 14 residues in the CDR3. In DNA, the CDR3 is TGTGCCAGCAGTTTAAGCGGGAGGGCGGGCGAGCAGTACTTC. Protein: CASSLSGRAGEQYF.

The gene calls are TRBV5-1 and TRBJ2-3; D perhaps matches TRBD1 (5 bases). The germline gives CDR1 SGHRS, CDR2 YFSETQ. V shed 0 bases and J shed 4 bases, with 12 bases lying between them. The CDR3 is made up of 15 amino acids. Here the CDR3 reads CASSLGRQFADTQYF. DNA of the CDR3: TGCGCCAGCAGCTTGGGTCGACAGTTTGCAGATACGCAGTATTTT.

In DNA, the CDR3 is TGTGCCAGCAGTGAACGCAGGGGGACAGGGTCATTCGATGAGCAGTTCTTC. Translation: CASSERRGTGSFDEQFF. The genes are TRBV6-1 and TRBJ2-1; 9 bases match TRBD1. V trimming: 2 bases; J trimming: 8 bases; junction bases outside the gene matches: 13. Germline loops: CDR1 MNHNS, CDR2 SASEGT. The CDR3 has 17 amino acids.